Below are 19 T cell receptor beta chains sequenced from a single sample in a study of T cells in Graves' hyperthyroidism and ophthalmopathy. What was amplified from RNA transcripts were TCR beta CDR3 regions. A first-round RT-PCR of the TCR CDR3 used the HTBI primer set. Each CDR3 protein is one row after TCRdb ran MiXCR on the multiplex PCR reads. This table holds a few hundred thousand distinct CDR3 sequences, roughly 25% found once. Input material: blood. The receptors stem from a man aged 50 to 59 with Graves' hyperthyroidism.

The rearrangement uses TRBV7-9 and TRBJ2-4, with D maybe TRBD2 (6 bases). Germline V gene lookup returns CDR1 SEHNR and CDR2 FQNEAQ (reference sequence). Deletions cut 5 bases from V and 6 bases from J, with 11 bases between. This CDR3 contains 13 residues. The CDR3 is CASSASTRNIQYF. The DNA of the CDR3 is TGTGCCAGCAGCGCCTCGACTAGAAACATTCAGTACTTC.

This clonotype came up a few times. V and J are TRBV20-1 and TRBJ1-3, with 10 bases aligning to TRBD1. The CDR3 spans 14 residues. The V segment lost 5 bases and the J segment 4 bases; nucleotides outside the gene matches: 5. From germline, CDR1 is DFQATT and CDR2 SNEGSKA (reference sequence). For the CDR3, the DNA is TGCAGTGCTCCGGGACAGGGGAGCGGAAACACCATATATTTT. This encodes CSAPGQGSGNTIYF.

This clonotype was picked up a small number of times. This chain uses TRBV12-3 or TRBV12-4 with TRBJ1-2; D ambiguous. V lost 4 bases, J lost 0 bases, and 15 bases lay in between. CDR3 length: 16 residues. The DNA of the CDR3 is TGTGCCAGCAGTTCCAATCCCGGGAACTCTAACTATGGCTACACCTTC. Amino acid sequence: CASSSNPGNSNYGYTF.

The rearrangement joins TRBV20-1 to TRBJ2-3; D gene uncertain. CDR1 and CDR2 (germline): DFQATT, SNEGSKA (reference sequence). Trimming left V 1 base short and J 0 bases short, with 8 bases between. The CDR3 runs to 14 residues. CDR3 protein: CSARVPGSTDTQYF. Written as DNA, the CDR3 is TGCAGTGCTAGAGTCCCCGGGAGCACAGATACGCAGTATTTT.

The sample holds a few counts of this clonotype. The V call is TRBV6-1, the J call TRBJ1-1; D call uncertain. V lost 6 bases and J lost 2, with 10 bases in between. This CDR3 contains 13 residues. Germline values: CDR1 MNHNS, CDR2 SASEGT. The CDR3 nucleotides are TGTGCCAGCAGACTTGAAGGTAACACTGAAGCTTTCTTT. It yields the protein CASRLEGNTEAFF.

This clonotype came up many times. The chain uses TRBV28 and TRBJ2-7; 8 bases agree with TRBD2. Germline loops: CDR1 MDHEN, CDR2 SYDVKM. Losses at the gene ends were 6 bases for V and 3 bases for J; bases not matched to a gene: 7. CDR3 length: 14 amino acids. The DNA for the CDR3 is TGTGCCAGCAGCGCGGGAGGCTCCTTCTACGAGCAGTACTTC. Translated, it gives CASSAGGSFYEQYF.

At least ten counts were recorded for this clonotype. This chain joins TRBV3-1 and TRBJ1-1, with TRBD1 as a possible D gene (5 bases). Trimming took 4 bases from V and 10 from J, leaving 13 bases between them. Germline loops: CDR1 LGHDT, CDR2 YNNKEL (reference sequence). The CDR3 has 12 residues. The CDR3 loop is CASSPNPGPAFF. The CDR3 DNA follows: TGTGCCAGCAGCCCGAACCCGGGACCAGCTTTCTTT.

This clonotype was seen repeatedly, ten times or more. The V gene is TRBV18, the J gene TRBJ2-7, with D maybe TRBD1 (5 bases). This CDR3 comprises 13 residues. Trimming removed 0 bases from V and 6 bases from J, with 9 bases in between. The germline gives CDR1 KGHSH, CDR2 LQKENI. This CDR3 is CASSPPDSSEQYF. The CDR3 coding sequence is TGTGCCAGCTCACCACCCGACAGTTCCGAGCAGTACTTC.

This clonotype was recorded at least ten times. The chain is built from TRBV7-9 and TRBJ2-1; perhaps TRBD2 as D (6 bases). Trimming took 0 bases from V and 4 from J, leaving 22 bases between them. This CDR3 region has 19 residues. Germline CDR1 and CDR2: SEHNR and FQNEAQ (reference sequence). The CDR3 loop reads CASSLARVGLPSLYNEQFF. The CDR3 DNA follows: TGTGCCAGCAGCTTAGCGCGAGTAGGACTACCTTCTTTGTACAATGAGCAGTTCTTC.

There are many counts of this clonotype. V is TRBV6-2 or TRBV6-3 and J is TRBJ2-3; D possibly matches TRBD1 or TRBD2 (5 bases each). V lost 0 bases and J 4 bases, leaving 17 bases between the germline ends. Germline CDR1 MNHEY, CDR2 SVGEGT. The CDR3 is 17 amino acids. The CDR3 DNA is TGTGCCAGCAGTTACTCCCCCGGGGTAGGGGTAGCAGATACGCAGTATTTT. Translation: CASSYSPGVGVADTQYF.

The chain recombines TRBV6-5 with TRBJ1-5, with unresolved D. Trimming stripped 3 bases from V and 0 bases from J, with 9 bases between. In germline, CDR1 is MNHEY, CDR2 SVGAGI. The CDR3 has 15 amino acids. CDR3: CASSYARNSNQPQHF. For the CDR3, the DNA is TGTGCCAGCAGTTATGCCAGAAATAGCAATCAGCCCCAGCATTTT.

This clonotype was seen once. The CDR3 bases are TGCGCCAGCAGCTTGACAGGGACAGGGGGCGCTGAAGCTTTCTTT. This encodes CASSLTGTGGAEAFF. V is TRBV5-1 and J is TRBJ1-1, with 12 bases aligning to TRBD1. Germline V CDR1 and CDR2: SGHRS, YFSETQ. After removal of 1 base from V and 6 bases from J, the junction contained 4 bases not matched to a gene. This CDR3 region has 15 residues.

This clonotype showed up many times. The V call is TRBV11-2, the J call TRBJ2-3; 8 positions agree with TRBD2. V lost 5 bases, J lost 5 bases, and 6 bases stayed unmatched. The CDR3 sequence is 14 residues long. Germline values: CDR1 SGHAT, CDR2 FQNNGV. CDR3 DNA sequence: TGTGCCAGCAGCCCAGGCCGGGAGGGAGATACGCAGTATTTT. Translating gives CASSPGREGDTQYF. Full variable domain (rest looked up from reference TRBV11-2 and TRBJ2-3): EAGVAQSPRYKIIEKRQSVAFWCNPISGHATLYWYQQILGQGPKLLIQFQNNGVVDDSQLPKDRFSAERLKGVDSTLKIQPAKLEDSAVYLCASSPGREGDTQYFGPGTRLTVL.

This clonotype was detected only a few times. A much larger clone differs by one base, so this may be a read error. Likely a read error: the CDR3 ends without its conserved phenylalanine or tryptophan. The V call is TRBV27, the J call TRBJ1-1, with D hard to call. The CDR3 extends over 13 amino acids. Germline V CDR1 and CDR2: MNHEY, SMNVEV (reference sequence). Trimming shortened V by 5 bases and J by 5 bases, and 12 bases separated the two germline ends. CDR3 sequence (DNA): TGTGCCAGCAGTGCCGGCCGAAGGACTGAAGCTTTCCTT. This sequence encodes CASSAGRRTEAFL.

In regard to this clonotype: This may come from a read error, since a much larger clone is one base off. The chain links TRBV7-3 to TRBJ2-1; 12 bases align to TRBD2. Germline CDR1 SGHTA, CDR2 FQGTGA. CDR3 length: 16 residues. The CDR3 is CDSSLSRTSGINEQFF. The CDR3 DNA sequence: TGTGACAGCAGCTTATCCCGGACTAGCGGGATTAATGAGCAGTTCTTC.

This clonotype has just a few counts. The chain carries TRBV30 and TRBJ2-7; either TRBD1 or TRBD2 may supply D (6 bases each). The CDR3 has 13 amino acids. Looked up from germline, CDR1 is GTSNPN and CDR2 is SVGIG (reference sequence). The V gene lost 0 bases and the J gene lost 3 bases, with 9 bases spanning the gap. As DNA, the CDR3 is TGTGCCTGGAGTGTTGGAGGGGGCTACGAGCAGTACTTC. Encoded protein: CAWSVGGGYEQYF.

The chain combines TRBV5-1 with TRBJ2-5; D call uncertain. The ends were cut back, 4 bases at V and 4 bases at J, with 11 bases in the middle. The length of the CDR3 is 13 residues. Germline V gives CDR1 SGHRS, CDR2 YFSETQ. This chain's CDR3 is CASSPAVGETQYF. The CDR3 DNA reads TGCGCCAGCAGCCCCGCTGTAGGAGAGACCCAGTACTTC.

The rearrangement uses TRBV7-2 and TRBJ2-1; D might be TRBD2 (7 bases). The CDR3 extends over 13 amino acids. Trimming took off 8 bases at V and 4 bases at J, with 12 bases between the two ends. Germline V CDR1 and CDR2: SGHTA, FQGNSA. As DNA, the CDR3 is TGTGCCAGCGGAGGGGGGGTATACAATGAGCAGTTCTTC. Its protein product is CASGGGVYNEQFF.

J is TRBJ1-3 and V is TRBV30; unclear D gene. Germline V CDR1 and CDR2: GTSNPN, SVGIG (reference sequence). There are 15 residues in the CDR3. With 0 bases removed from V and 0 bases from J, the gap between germline ends came to 9 bases. In DNA form, the CDR3 reads TGTGCCTGGAGTGTATCGTCGGTCTCTGGAAACACCATATATTTT. Translated, it gives CAWSVSSVSGNTIYF.